This TCR beta chain was obtained from a study of cytomegalovirus exposure and HLA in healthy donors (dated by TCRdb to about 2017). About the full investigation: An earlier analysis of roughly 500 of the donors reported roughly 300 Gb of sequence data and roughly 110 million unique TCR beta sequences from about 200 million T cells. Around 300 gigabases of sequencing data and tens of millions of unique TCR sequences were included in an early release covering roughly 700 HLA-typed donors. Among the roughly 380 genotyped donors, about 85% belonged to the genetic ancestry cluster associated with self-reported Caucasian donors. The study aimed to test whether cataloging public T cell receptors could reveal signatures of past pathogen exposure. The T cell repertoires of some 670 subjects were profiled by immunosequencing and related to cytomegalovirus serostatus. Along with the approximately 600-subject first cohort, a separate validation cohort of 120 different subjects was used. To predict cytomegalovirus infection status, the study combined high-throughput TCR immunosequencing, statistical association of individual TCRs with disease status, and machine learning. To study patterns of TCR occurrence, a later analysis re-analyzed previously published TCR beta repertoires from several hundred donors and added high-resolution HLA genotyping. The later analysis used no new phenotypic data to find candidate immune exposures, relying instead on TCR beta sequences and their occurrence across donors. An earlier analysis of around 580 of the donors used high-throughput TCR beta sequencing to judge whether each TCR beta V gene segment behaved as functional or pseudogenic. Donor age, sex, ethnicity and CMV serostatus were compiled together with the repertoire data. In a later genetic analysis, genome-wide SNP genotypes for about three fifths of the roughly 670 donors were used, and that subset was treated as a discovery cohort. All discovery cohort repertoires had been generated using a single sequencing platform. HLA typing included class I and class II loci at four-digit resolution. The number of typed donors differed by locus: about 629-630 for A, B, C, DRB1 and DQB1; approximately 530 for DQA1; 600 to 610 for DPA1; and around 470 for DPB1. Roughly 5 DR-DQ haplotypes were handled as single units for association and clustering because linkage in the cohort was strong. Across some 400 genotyped donors of the cohort, an average of roughly 250,000 unique TCR beta nucleotide sequences per donor were sequenced, and roughly 18% of those sequences were non-productive. General findings and caveats noted by the study authors: Strong co-occurrence of HLA alleles, especially DR and DQ, made assigning TCR associations to individual alleles difficult. While some public TCRs were present in many individuals, most TCR sequences turned up only very rarely across donors. The study gave a list of 150 to 200 TCR beta chains associated with cytomegalovirus. Because counts were too low, roughly 18 rarely observed V segments, including chromosome 9 orphons, were left out of the earlier analysis of 500 to 750 of the donors. According to the authors, the approach could potentially be generalized to other disease states and immunological phenotypes. In a later analysis, TCR association rates were found to vary across HLA loci, with the most associated TCRs seen for DRB1 alleles and the fewest for HLA-C alleles. The only immune exposure information available for the cohort was CMV serostatus. In a later analysis, several top co-occurrence clusters were reported to appear linked to parvovirus B19, influenza, CMV and Epstein-Barr virus. A further reported finding was that TCR beta sequences accurately predicted the HLA-A and HLA-B alleles for most subjects in the first cohort. In this cohort, only TCR beta chains were sequenced, and detectable features were limited by the absence of alpha or paired-chain data. Specific HLA alleles were associated with 15,000 to 20,000 TCR beta sequences at a false discovery rate of 0.05 in a later analysis. Because the 87-base-pair reads could not distinguish some IMGT-functional V segments, including TRBV6-2 and TRBV6-3, those segments were excluded. Sequencing depth was assumed to be roughly uniform across donors in the presence/absence analyses, though that assumption may not hold. In a later analysis, most CMV-associated TCR beta chains were found to appear HLA-restricted, with HLA associations seemingly driven largely by CMV exposure. V-gene and J-gene trimming of TCR beta chains was associated with a missense DCLRE1C variant in a later genetic analysis, and the association was replicated in an independent cohort. In an earlier analysis of some 640 of the donors, most TCR beta V segments were observed in productive rearrangements about 90% or about 30% of the time, broadly matching IMGT annotations. A cluster of highly shared sequence variants was judged likely to be a technical artifact of the sequencing pipeline. Compared with equally common non-associated chains, HLA-associated TCR beta chains in a later analysis were more clonally expanded and had lower generation probabilities. In vitro tests confirmed that a few of the cytomegalovirus-associated TCR beta chains recognize cytomegalovirus antigens. Linkage disequilibrium might explain the correlated functional status among segregating V segments, but an unknown experimental factor could not be excluded. Because HLA typing was missing for some donors at each locus, association tests included only the typed subset. The classifier was reported to diagnose cytomegalovirus status with high specificity and sensitivity in both the original and validation cohorts. According to a later genetic analysis, donors in an Asian-associated ancestry cluster had fewer N-insertions in productive TCRs than the approximately 710-donor mean.

Comments on this clone: Its recognized antigen is unknown. One base away there is no much larger clone; base qualities are not given.

Between the V and J ends, shortened by 6 bases and 11 bases respectively, the junction contains 13 bases. The CDR3 has 11 amino acids, counting the end cysteine and phenylalanine. This entry keeps only the CDR3 DNA: 33 bases, framed from base 1. For CDR1 and CDR2, the germline V gene lists SNHLY and FYNNEI. The method behind the library was the immunoSEQ multiplex PCR assay. The multiplex PCR relied on a mix of 60 forward primers for TCR Vbeta segments and 13 reverse primers for TCR Jbeta segments. A multiplex PCR assay on genomic DNA amplified the CDR3 region of rearranged TCR beta genes. The Illumina HiSeq System was used to sequence the amplified TCR beta libraries as 87-base-pair reads. From the authors' description of their analysis: Across the 670 or so repertoires, a later analysis counted some 80 million unique TCR beta chains, roughly 11 million of which were shared by at least two donors. To remove PCR and sequencing errors, raw reads were error-corrected and collapsed into unique sequences using a nearest-neighbor algorithm that merged closely related sequences. To assign V, D and J gene segments, CDR3 sequences were aligned to IMGT reference sequences. For a sequence to be retained, a match of at least six nucleotides to both a V gene segment and a J gene segment was required. Rearrangements were called productive when the CDR3 lacked stop codons and stayed in frame with V and J; all others were non-productive. CDR3 was defined by IMGT convention, running from the second conserved V-encoded cysteine to the conserved J-encoded phenylalanine. The earlier analysis of a few hundred of the donors excluded any sequence lacking an unambiguous match to a single V gene segment. In an earlier analysis of a few hundred of the donors, a V segment was called functional when productive rearrangements were above 56.7%, and segregating when the standard deviation between donors exceeded 5%. A statistical classification framework was built for diagnosing cytomegalovirus status from the catalog of TCR beta chain sequences. V and J gene assignment, in a later analysis, came from comparing TCR nucleotide sequences with IMGT/GENE-DB human TR gene sequences. A later analysis assigned CDR3 sequences and most-parsimonious VDJ recombination scenarios with the TCRdist pipeline. A later analysis defined each TCR beta chain by its CDR3 amino acid sequence plus V-gene family, and excluded reads lacking a unique V-gene family. To address suspected cross-contamination and a sequencing artifact, a later analysis removed 592 highly shared, low-generation-probability nucleotide sequences. In a later analysis, a clonal expansion index for each public chain was calculated from normalized within-repertoire ranks of inferred template counts. In a later analysis, generation probabilities were computed with a VDJ recombination model fitted to out-of-frame rearrangements, and the resulting probabilities were checked against IGoR. In a later analysis, TCR-TCR, TCR-HLA and TCR-CMV co-occurrence was scored with hypergeometric tests, and a repertoire-size bias correction was applied to TCR pairs. To estimate false discovery rates, a later analysis permuted the HLA or CMV assignments 20 times. In a later analysis, co-occurring TCRs were grouped with DBSCAN, and TCRdist sequence similarity was added when clustering was performed within HLA-allele-positive subsets. For co-occurrence clustering, repertoires with fewer than 30,000 or more than 120,000 public chains were excluded, along with four or five repertoires with anomalous nucleotide sharing. Sourced from immuneACCESS, this table was stored by TCRdb with only in-frame sequences that have V and J called. A share of the clones is absent; for the studies checked, an unresolved V gene accounts for under half, and the remainder has no known explanation. The DNA was the basis for D and trimming; V, J and clone size are from that table. The sample table records over 200,000 clones; 70% to 85% of these occur just once. The top ten clones comprise 2.7% of the sample.

The cohort consisted of fewer than 700 healthy bone marrow donors. At the time of sampling, every cohort member was nominally healthy, though immune exposures that went unrecorded were likely present. The donor was CMV seropositive and was included in the group of some 290 seropositive cohort members. Every donor gave a peripheral blood sample, and the peripheral blood mononuclear cells from that sample were used for TCR beta sequencing. Genomic DNA was extracted from the blood cell samples with the Qiagen DNeasy Blood Extraction Kit. This sequence uses TRBV2 and TRBJ1-1, with the D gene too uncertain to name. Sequenced: PBMCs. The receptor was derived from a woman aged 60-75 years in good health and CMV-seropositive. CDR3 protein: CASSPPGVAFF. The bases read TGTGCCAGCAGCCCTCCCGGGGTGGCTTTCTTT.